A selection of T cell receptor beta chains follows, all from one sample in a study of blood T cell repertoires in COVID-19. Profiling relied on immunoSEQ multiplex PCR, and the TCRdb table lists in-frame clones only, not all of them. The profile shows around 230,000 clones, approximately 86% of them singletons. The sequenced sample consisted of peripheral blood. The receptors originated from a middle-aged man with acute or convalescent COVID-19. Each CDR3 is given with its conserved first and last residue. Fields, in order: D gene, clone size, J gene, V gene, CDR3 DNA, CDR3 protein. The D gene is left open where the match is weak. The listing skips clone size in some rows; elsewhere it reads once, few, many or a size class.

>NA|few|TRBJ1-3|TRBV6-5
TGTGCCAGCAGTTACTCGAGTAAGGGGCTAGGAAACACCATATATTTT
CASSYSSKGLGNTIYF
>TRBD1|NA|TRBJ1-6|TRBV5-4
TGTGCCAGCAGCCCGATCCCGGGACAGGGTCAACTTCACGCCAATTCACCCCTCCACTTT
CASSPIPGQGQLHANSPLHF
>NA|NA|TRBJ2-3|TRBV28
TGTGCCAGCAGTCCCCTTGGGACATTTACTAGCACAGATACGCAGTATTTT
CASSPLGTFTSTDTQYF
>TRBD1|NA|TRBJ1-2|TRBV7-8
TGTGCCAGCAGCTTAGGGGTGGCGGGACAGGGTTCGGGGGGCTACACCTTC
CASSLGVAGQGSGGYTF
>TRBD2|once|TRBJ2-5|TRBV6-5
TGTGCCAGCAGTTACCTAGCGGGGAAACCCCAAGAGACCCAGTACTTC
CASSYLAGKPQETQYF
>NA|few|TRBJ1-2|TRBV11-2
TGTGCCAGCAGCTTGGGGGCGGTTGGCTACACCTTC
CASSLGAVGYTF
>TRBD2|NA|TRBJ2-1|TRBV19
TGTGCCAGTAGTATTAGCGGGGGGATAACCAATGAGCAGTTCTTC
CASSISGGITNEQFF
>NA|NA|TRBJ1-2|TRBV2
TGTGCCAGCAGTGGATTAGTAAACTATGGCTACACCTTC
CASSGLVNYGYTF
>NA|NA|TRBJ2-1|TRBV27
TGTGCCAGCAGTTTAGACGGGAGCTCCTACAATGAGCAGTTCTTC
CASSLDGSSYNEQFF
>NA|NA|TRBJ1-1|TRBV9
TGTGCCAGCAGCGTAGAGGAAGGGGAAGAAGCTTTCTTT
CASSVEEGEEAFF
>TRBD2|once|TRBJ2-3|TRBV7-2
TGTGCCAGCAGCTTAGAGCTAGCGGGAGGTGCAGATACGCAGTATTTT
CASSLELAGGADTQYF
>TRBD1|NA|TRBJ1-1|TRBV5-1
TGCGCCAGCAGCTACGGGACAGAGAACACTGAAGCTTTCTTT
CASSYGTENTEAFF
>TRBD1|NA|TRBJ2-1|TRBV6-6
TGTGCCAGCAGCCCCCTCCCGACAGGGCACAATGAGCAGTTCTTC
CASSPLPTGHNEQFF
>TRBD2|NA|TRBJ2-2|TRBV5-1
TGCGCCAGCAGCTTGGTAGCGGGAGGTCCCGGGGAGCTGTTTTTT
CASSLVAGGPGELFF
>TRBD1|NA|TRBJ1-2|TRBV7-9
TGTGCCAGCAGTTTTACTTTGGGACAGGGGAATGGCTACACCTTC
CASSFTLGQGNGYTF
>TRBD2|few|TRBJ2-7|TRBV5-8
TGTGCCAGCAGCTTCTCTAGCGGGAGGGCCTACGAGCAGTACTTC
CASSFSSGRAYEQYF
>TRBD2|NA|TRBJ2-7|TRBV6-5
TGTGCCAGCAGTTATTCGACGGGAGAGCGGGGCTACGAGCAGTACTTC
CASSYSTGERGYEQYF
>TRBD2|NA|TRBJ2-1|TRBV19
TGTGCCAGTAGTACACCGCGGGCGGGAGCGGTGGGCTCCTACAATGAGCAGTTCTTC
CASSTPRAGAVGSYNEQFF
>NA|NA|TRBJ1-5|TRBV18
TGTGCCAGCTCACCAGGAGGGCACTTAGGGCCCCAGCATTTT
CASSPGGHLGPQHF
>NA|NA|TRBJ2-3|TRBV4-2
TGTGCCAGCATCGGGGGGCAGACCACAGATACGCAGTATTTT
CASIGGQTTDTQYF
>NA|NA|TRBJ1-1|TRBV19
TGTGCCAGTAGTATACAGGGCCAGGGATTGTCGTCTTTCTTT
CASSIQGQGLSSFF
>TRBD1|few|TRBJ1-4|TRBV4-2
TGTGCCAGCAGCCAAGATAGGACAGGGGGTGAAAAACTGTTTTTT
CASSQDRTGGEKLFF
>NA|NA|TRBJ1-5|TRBV6-1
TGTGCCAGCAGTGATTTAGGAACAGTTAGCAATCAGCCCCAGCATTTT
CASSDLGTVSNQPQHF
>NA|NA|TRBJ2-3|TRBV6-5
TGTGCCAGCAGTTACTCGGGTCTAGCTCAGGATACGCAGTATTTT
CASSYSGLAQDTQYF
>NA|NA|TRBJ2-3|TRBV6-5
TGTGCCAGCAGTTACTCAGGCGGTAGCACAGATACGCAGTATTTT
CASSYSGGSTDTQYF
>TRBD1|NA|TRBJ2-7|TRBV18
TGTGCCAGCTCACCAGTCGGGACAGCAGACCCCTACGAGCAGTACTTC
CASSPVGTADPYEQYF
>NA|NA|TRBJ2-3|TRBV2
TGTGCCAGCAGTGAAAGGCGAAGGGGTACAGATACGCAGTATTTT
CASSERRRGTDTQYF
>NA|NA|TRBJ1-2|TRBV3-1/TRBV3-2
TGTGCCAGCAGCCAACCCCCAGGGTCCTATGGCTACACCTTC
CASSQPPGSYGYTF
>TRBD2|NA|TRBJ2-7|TRBV7-2
TGTGCCAGCAGCTCCCAGAATCTAGCGGGAGTGTTGGGGCTCGAGCAGTACTTC
CASSSQNLAGVLGLEQYF
>NA|NA|TRBJ1-1|TRBV5-1
TGCGCCAGCATCCCCCTTACAGATTCGAACACTGAAGCTTTCTTT
CASIPLTDSNTEAFF
>TRBD1|NA|TRBJ2-1|TRBV7-3
TGTGCCAGCAGCTCAGGACAGGGTCACAATGAGCAGTTCTTC
CASSSGQGHNEQFF
>TRBD1|NA|TRBJ1-5|TRBV28
TGTGCCAGCAGTTTAAGGTCAGCCAGGGGGCTGAGCAATCAGCCCCAGCATTTT
CASSLRSARGLSNQPQHF
>NA|NA|TRBJ1-3|TRBV6-5
TGTGCCAGCTCGAGGGTTTGGGTAGAGGGAAACACCATATATTTT
CASSRVWVEGNTIYF
>TRBD1|NA|TRBJ2-5|TRBV12-3/TRBV12-4
TGTGCCAGCAGTCAGGGACAGGGAGAGACCCAGTACTTC
CASSQGQGETQYF
>TRBD2|NA|TRBJ2-3|TRBV7-2
TGTGCCAGCAGCCCCCCGGGACTAGCAGTCGTAAATACGCAGTATTTT
CASSPPGLAVVNTQYF
>TRBD1|NA|TRBJ1-2|TRBV6-6
TGTGCCAGCGCCCCGCAGGGGGGCGCCGGCTATGGCTACACCTTC
CASAPQGGAGYGYTF
>NA|NA|TRBJ2-7|TRBV3-1/TRBV3-2
TGTGCCAGCAGCCCTTTCAGGGCCAACGAGCAGTACTTC
CASSPFRANEQYF
>TRBD1|NA|TRBJ1-3|TRBV5-1
TGCGCCAGCAGCTCGGGACAGCCTGGAAACACCATATATTTT
CASSSGQPGNTIYF
>NA|NA|TRBJ1-4|TRBV5-1
TGCGCCAGCAGCTTAGGGGGGGCGAGAAATGAAAAACTGTTTTTT
CASSLGGARNEKLFF
>NA|NA|TRBJ1-2|TRBV5-4
TGTGCCAGCAGCCCGTCCCAGGGGACGGGGGGCTACACCTTC
CASSPSQGTGGYTF
>NA|NA|TRBJ1-1|TRBV6-4
TGTGCCAGCAGCTCAGGGATGAACACTGAAGCTTTCTTT
CASSSGMNTEAFF
>TRBD1|NA|TRBJ2-5|TRBV9
TGTGCCAGTCAGGGGGCCCAAGAGACCCAGTACTTC
CASQGAQETQYF
>TRBD1|NA|TRBJ2-7|TRBV19
TGTGCCAGTGGGACAGGGCGTGTTCCTTACGAGCAGTACTTC
CASGTGRVPYEQYF
>TRBD1|NA|TRBJ1-2|TRBV29-1
TGCAGCGTTCCCGGGACAGGGGGCCCGAACTATGGCTACACCTTC
CSVPGTGGPNYGYTF
>NA|NA|TRBJ2-7|TRBV30
TGTGCCTGGAGTGCTGACAGCCCCGAGCAGTACTTC
CAWSADSPEQYF
>NA|NA|TRBJ1-2|TRBV6-1
TGTGCCAGCAGTGAAGCGCGACTGGGGGCCTATGGCTACACCTTC
CASSEARLGAYGYTF